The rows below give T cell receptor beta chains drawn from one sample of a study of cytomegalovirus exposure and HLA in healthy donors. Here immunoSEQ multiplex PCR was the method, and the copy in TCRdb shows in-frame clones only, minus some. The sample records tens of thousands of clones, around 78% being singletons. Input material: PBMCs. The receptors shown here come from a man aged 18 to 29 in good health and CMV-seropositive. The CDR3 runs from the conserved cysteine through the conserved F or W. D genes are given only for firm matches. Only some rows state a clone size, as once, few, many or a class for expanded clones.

cdr3_aa: CAWRVAGGPFNEQFF
cdr3_nt: TGTGCCTGGAGGGTAGCGGGGGGGCCTTTCAATGAGCAGTTCTTC
j_call: TRBJ2-1
v_call: TRBV30
clone_size: -
d_call: TRBD2

cdr3_aa: CASSKGQNYGYTF
cdr3_nt: TGTGCCAGTAGTAAGGGACAGAACTATGGCTACACCTTC
j_call: TRBJ1-2
v_call: TRBV19
clone_size: -
d_call: TRBD1

cdr3_aa: CATSTGQSSYNSPLHF
cdr3_nt: TGTGCCACCAGCACGGGACAGAGCTCCTATAATTCACCCCTCCACTTT
j_call: TRBJ1-6
v_call: TRBV15
clone_size: -
d_call: TRBD1

cdr3_aa: CASRRQETQYF
cdr3_nt: TGTGCCAGCAGACGGCAAGAGACCCAGTACTTC
j_call: TRBJ2-5
v_call: TRBV25-1
clone_size: -
d_call: -

cdr3_aa: CASKNPIHSPLHF
cdr3_nt: TGTGCCAGCAAAAATCCAATCCATTCACCCCTCCACTTT
j_call: TRBJ1-6
v_call: TRBV2
clone_size: few
d_call: -

cdr3_aa: CATGATNEKLFF
cdr3_nt: TGTGCCACCGGAGCAACTAATGAAAAACTGTTTTTT
j_call: TRBJ1-4
v_call: TRBV7-9
clone_size: -
d_call: -

cdr3_aa: CALGGSDTEAFF
cdr3_nt: TGTGCGCTGGGGGGGTCTGACACTGAAGCTTTCTTT
j_call: TRBJ1-1
v_call: TRBV6-1
clone_size: -
d_call: -

cdr3_aa: CASSGPLAGGSNEQFF
cdr3_nt: TGTGCCAGCAGCGGCCCACTGGCGGGGGGTTCCAATGAGCAGTTCTTC
j_call: TRBJ2-1
v_call: TRBV7-9
clone_size: -
d_call: TRBD2

cdr3_aa: CASSYSPDTGELFF
cdr3_nt: TGTGCCAGCAGTTACTCCCCGGACACCGGGGAGCTGTTTTTT
j_call: TRBJ2-2
v_call: TRBV6-5
clone_size: -
d_call: -

cdr3_aa: CAWGGTALNYGYTF
cdr3_nt: TGTGCCTGGGGGGGGACGGCTCTTAACTATGGCTACACCTTC
j_call: TRBJ1-2
v_call: TRBV30
clone_size: -
d_call: -

cdr3_aa: CASSEQGRANTGELFF
cdr3_nt: TGTGCCAGCAGCGAACAGGGTCGTGCGAACACCGGGGAGCTGTTTTTT
j_call: TRBJ2-2
v_call: TRBV9
clone_size: -
d_call: -

cdr3_aa: CASSPARGVADTQYF
cdr3_nt: TGCGCCAGCAGTCCGGCACGGGGGGTCGCAGATACGCAGTATTTT
j_call: TRBJ2-3
v_call: TRBV5-1
clone_size: once
d_call: TRBD2

cdr3_aa: CASSYSEGVETQYF
cdr3_nt: TGTGCCAGCAGTTACTCGGAGGGAGTGGAGACCCAGTACTTC
j_call: TRBJ2-5
v_call: TRBV6-5
clone_size: -
d_call: -

cdr3_aa: CASSLQGLEQYF
cdr3_nt: TGTGCCAGCAGTTTACAGGGCCTCGAGCAGTACTTC
j_call: TRBJ2-7
v_call: TRBV2
clone_size: -
d_call: -

cdr3_aa: CASSNGGNQPQHF
cdr3_nt: TGTGCCAGCTCCAACGGAGGGAACCAGCCCCAGCATTTT
j_call: TRBJ1-5
v_call: TRBV2
clone_size: -
d_call: -

cdr3_aa: CAWSVREREQFF
cdr3_nt: TGTGCCTGGAGTGTACGGGAGCGGGAGCAGTTCTTC
j_call: TRBJ2-1
v_call: TRBV30
clone_size: -
d_call: -

cdr3_aa: CSVERSGKNEQFF
cdr3_nt: TGCAGCGTTGAACGTTCGGGGAAGAATGAGCAGTTCTTC
j_call: TRBJ2-1
v_call: TRBV29-1
clone_size: -
d_call: -

cdr3_aa: CASRMQEGSSYEQYF
cdr3_nt: TGTGCCAGCAGGATGCAGGAGGGCAGCTCCTACGAGCAGTACTTC
j_call: TRBJ2-7
v_call: TRBV6-5
clone_size: -
d_call: -

cdr3_aa: CASSLMAVTGELFF
cdr3_nt: TGTGCCAGCAGCTTAATGGCCGTAACGGGGGAGCTGTTTTTT
j_call: TRBJ2-2
v_call: TRBV7-9
clone_size: -
d_call: -

cdr3_aa: CASSWGQGNEKLFF
cdr3_nt: TGTGCCAGCAGCTGGGGACAGGGTAATGAAAAACTGTTTTTT
j_call: TRBJ1-4
v_call: TRBV7-9
clone_size: -
d_call: TRBD1

cdr3_aa: CASSPSASFSYNEQFF
cdr3_nt: TGCGCCAGCAGCCCTTCCGCTAGCTTCTCCTACAATGAGCAGTTCTTC
j_call: TRBJ2-1
v_call: TRBV4-1
clone_size: few
d_call: -